The rows below give T cell receptor beta chains drawn from one sample of a study of vaccination and CD4 T cells after COVID-19. These receptors are not linked to any known antigen. TCRdb analysed the PCR reads with MiXCR anew, one entry per CDR3 protein. The table includes some 18,000 distinct CDR3 sequences, roughly 50% detected once. This material consisted of CD4+ T cells from blood, cultured in vitro, taken before SARS-CoV-2 vaccination. The receptors stem from a human donor who had recovered from COVID-19. The CDR3 runs from the conserved cysteine through the conserved F or W. A D gene is named only where the DNA matches it firmly. Clone size is given for some rows only: seen once, a few or many times, or a class if the clone is expanded.

few | TRBJ2-7 | NA | TRBV18 | CASSRDGPYEQYF | TGTGCCAGCTCACGGGACGGACCCTACGAGCAGTACTTC
few | TRBJ1-2 | NA | TRBV20-1 | CSARPGAGRGYTF | TGCAGTGCTAGACCCGGGGCAGGGCGCGGCTACACCTTC
once | TRBJ2-3 | NA | TRBV7-2 | CASSLRGAGLATDTQYF | TGTGCCAGCAGCTTAAGAGGAGCAGGGTTGGCGACAGATACGCAGTATTTT
NA | TRBJ2-2 | TRBD2 | TRBV7-2 | CASSLAGGANTGELFF | TGTGCCAGCAGCTTAGCGGGGGGGGCGAACACCGGGGAGCTGTTTTTT
NA | TRBJ1-1 | NA | TRBV18 | CASSPSKGHTEAFF | TGTGCCAGCTCACCATCAAAGGGGCACACTGAAGCTTTCTTT
NA | TRBJ2-7 | NA | TRBV5-1 | CASSLSQGTEQYF | TGCGCCAGCAGCTTGTCCCAAGGGACCGAGCAGTACTTC
NA | TRBJ2-2 | NA | TRBV19 | CASSMDSVTGELFF | TGTGCCAGTAGTATGGACAGTGTCACCGGGGAGCTGTTTTTT
NA | TRBJ1-5 | NA | TRBV28 | CAILEARGQPQHF | TGTGCCATCCTAGAGGCGCGAGGGCAGCCCCAGCATTTT
NA | TRBJ1-5 | NA | TRBV19 | CASSYRGNQPQHF | TGTGCCAGTAGTTACAGGGGCAATCAGCCCCAGCATTTT
NA | TRBJ1-2 | NA | TRBV5-6 | CASSLELYSGGYTF | TGTGCCAGCAGCTTGGAGTTGTACTCTGGGGGCTACACCTTC
medium-sized | TRBJ1-6 | TRBD1 | TRBV20-1 | CSARQGFNSPLHF | TGCAGTGCACGACAGGGGTTTAATTCACCCCTCCACTTT
NA | TRBJ2-2 | TRBD1 | TRBV7-9 | CASSHDRGRAGELFF | TGTGCCAGCAGCCACGACAGGGGAAGGGCCGGGGAGCTGTTTTTT
NA | TRBJ2-7 | TRBD1 | TRBV12-3/TRBV12-4 | CASSLGQGYEQYF | TGTGCCAGCAGTCTAGGACAGGGGTACGAGCAGTACTTC
few | TRBJ2-7 | NA | TRBV11-2 | CASSLSQGVSYEQYF | TGTGCCAGCAGCTTAAGTCAAGGGGTCTCCTACGAGCAGTACTTC
few | TRBJ2-1 | NA | TRBV11-3 | CASSLAGAYNEQFF | TGTGCCAGCAGCTTAGCGGGAGCTTACAATGAGCAGTTCTTC
NA | TRBJ1-6 | TRBD1 | TRBV20-1 | CSAGTASPLHF | TGCAGTGCCGGGACAGCTTCACCCCTCCACTTT